This T cell receptor beta chain was captured in a study of blood T cell repertoires in COVID-19. About the study: The study drew acute and convalescent COVID-19 samples from the United States, Italy and Spain. T cells, B-cell-depleted T cells, or PBMCs supplied cDNA or gDNA.

V shed 3 bases and J shed 6 bases, with 8 bases lying between them. The CDR3 is 12 amino acids. Germline V gene lookup returns CDR1 ENHRY and CDR2 SYGVKD. Repertoires were generated with immunoSEQ multiplex PCR, while TCRdb's copy carries only in-frame clones and drops some. This sample yields around 300,000 clones, of which roughly four fifths are seen a single time; roughly 9.4% belongs to the top ten. Sequencing was performed on peripheral blood. The receptor was isolated from a woman in her forties or fifties who had recovered from COVID-19. V and J are TRBV10-3 and TRBJ1-1, with a tentative D call TRBD1 (6 bases). This chain's CDR3 is CAISDRGPEAFF. CDR3 nucleotide sequence: TGTGCCATCAGTGACAGGGGCCCTGAAGCTTTCTTT.